The 21 T cell receptor beta chains reported below all come from one sample, sequenced in a study of blood T cell repertoires in COVID-19. TCRdb keeps only in-frame clones here, not all; method: immunoSEQ multiplex PCR. The table lists about 50,000 clones, less than 85% of them singletons. What was sequenced was peripheral blood. The receptors stem from a man aged 70-80 years with active COVID-19.

V usage is TRBV5-8 and J usage is TRBJ2-5; maybe TRBD1 (6 bases). Germline V gene lookup returns CDR1 SGHTS and CDR2 YDEGEE. Trimming took 0 bases from V and 4 from J, leaving 10 bases between them. The CDR3 consists of 14 residues. CDR3 sequence: CASSLDLGAETQYF. In nucleotides, the CDR3 is TGTGCCAGCAGCTTGGACTTGGGGGCAGAGACCCAGTACTTC.

V gene TRBV29-1 combines with J gene TRBJ2-5; a weak D match, TRBD2 (6 bases). The CDR3 runs to 17 residues. Germline V gives CDR1 SQVTM, CDR2 ANQGSEA. Trimming took 6 bases from V and 0 from J, leaving 23 bases between them. The CDR3 loop reads CSVEGILAYPDQETQYF. The CDR3 bases are TGCAGCGTCGAGGGAATTCTAGCGTACCCCGACCAAGAGACCCAGTACTTC.

This chain links TRBV29-1 with TRBJ2-2, with D perhaps matching TRBD2 (5 bases). Germline CDR1 SQVTM, CDR2 ANQGSEA. The CDR3 is made up of 16 amino acids. Trimming cost V 2 bases and J 1 base, with 14 bases left between them. This CDR3 reads CSVEFPGTVNTGELFF. The CDR3 DNA reads TGCAGCGTTGAATTTCCGGGAACCGTGAACACCGGGGAGCTGTTTTTT.

The sample holds one count of this clone. This CDR3 reads CAISGRGDGELFF. As DNA, the CDR3 is TGTGCCATCAGTGGCAGGGGGGACGGGGAGCTGTTTTTT. The chain couples TRBV10-3 to TRBJ2-2, with D tentatively TRBD1 (7 bases). The germline V gene has CDR1 ENHRY and CDR2 SYGVKD. Trimming shortened V by 4 bases and J by 7 bases, and 10 bases separated the two germline ends. The length of the CDR3 is 13 residues.

This clone was picked up a small number of times. The V call is TRBV28, the J call TRBJ2-5; 8 bases match TRBD2. The CDR3 has 13 amino acids. Germline trimming cut 7 bases from V and 5 bases from J; bases unmatched to any gene: 6. Germline loops: CDR1 MDHEN, CDR2 SYDVKM. CDR3 sequence reads: CASTWGGRETQYF. The DNA of the CDR3 is TGTGCCAGCACTTGGGGCGGGAGGGAGACCCAGTACTTC.

This sequence joins TRBV30 and TRBJ2-1; possible D gene TRBD2, 5 bases. The germline CDR1 and CDR2 sequences are GTSNPN and SVGIG (reference sequence). The germline V and J ends were trimmed by 3 bases and 4 bases, with 10 bases remaining between them. CDR3 size: 13 residues. The CDR3 DNA follows: TGTGCCTGGAGAGGGAGAGGGTACAATGAGCAGTTCTTC. Amino acids: CAWRGRGYNEQFF.

The gene calls are TRBV27 and TRBJ1-1, with D hard to call. The CDR3 has 14 amino acids. Germline CDR1 reads MNHEY; CDR2 reads SMNVEV (reference sequence). V gave up 5 bases and J gave up 0 bases, with 10 bases separating them. CDR3 sequence reads: CASSRGLMNTEAFF. The CDR3 DNA is TGTGCCAGCAGTAGAGGGTTGATGAACACTGAAGCTTTCTTT.

The chain employs TRBV11-2 and TRBJ2-7; D might be TRBD2 (6 bases). Germline V gene data show CDR1 as SGHAT and CDR2 as FQNNGV. This CDR3 contains 13 residues. Trimming took 0 bases from V and 3 from J, leaving 6 bases between them. The CDR3 bases are TGTGCCAGCAGCTTAGATAGCGGCTACGAGCAGTACTTC. Translated: CASSLDSGYEQYF.

This chain connects TRBV12-3 or TRBV12-4 to TRBJ2-7; D is perhaps TRBD1 (6 bases). CDR3 size: 12 residues. V dropped 4 bases and J dropped 3 bases, with 7 bases sitting between them. CDR3 residues: CASSSDSYEQYF. The CDR3 nucleotides are TGTGCCAGCAGTTCGGACAGCTACGAGCAGTACTTC.

CDR3 sequence (DNA): TGTGCCAGCAGCGGCCGACAGAGGAACACTGAAGCTTTCTTT. Translated: CASSGRQRNTEAFF. The rearrangement links TRBV7-2 to TRBJ1-1, with a tentative D call TRBD1 (5 bases). The CDR3 runs to 14 residues. Germline-derived CDR1 and CDR2 are SGHTA and FQGNSA. The ends were cut back, 5 bases at V and 1 base at J, with 11 bases in the middle.

In DNA form, the CDR3 reads TGTGCCAGTGGGTACAGCCCTAACTATGGCTACACCTTC. Translating gives CASGYSPNYGYTF. The chain couples TRBV19 to TRBJ1-2; D is unclear. There are 13 residues in the CDR3. Germline CDR1 and CDR2: LNHDA and SQIVND (reference sequence). The germline V and J ends were trimmed by 8 bases and 0 bases, with 10 bases remaining between them.

V is TRBV2 and J is TRBJ1-6; D is undetermined. CDR1 is SNHLY and CDR2 is FYNNEI in the germline V gene. V was cut by 4 bases and J by 8 bases, with 12 bases left in between. The CDR3 is 14 amino acids. CDR3 DNA: TGTGCCAGCAGTGGGTCGACGAGGGATTCACCCCTCCACTTT. Its protein product is CASSGSTRDSPLHF.

V usage is TRBV28 and J usage is TRBJ2-3, with D unclear. Between the trimmed V and J ends, which lost 5 bases and 0 bases, there was a span of 3 bases. In germline, CDR1 is MDHEN, CDR2 SYDVKM. The CDR3 consists of 12 residues. As DNA, the CDR3 is TGTGCCAGCAGTCGTAGCACAGATACGCAGTATTTT. It codes for CASSRSTDTQYF.

The chain uses TRBV5-1 and TRBJ2-1; 9 positions agree with TRBD1. In germline, CDR1 is SGHRS, CDR2 YFSETQ. CDR3 length: 15 residues. J lost 5 bases, V lost 0 bases, and 3 bases had no gene match. The chain's CDR3 is CASSLEGQGHNEQFF. The CDR3 DNA is TGCGCCAGCAGCTTGGAGGGACAGGGCCACAATGAGCAGTTCTTC.

This clone was found once. The V and J genes are TRBV6-2 or TRBV6-3 and TRBJ1-6; D uncertain. CDR1 is MNHEY and CDR2 is SVGEGT in the germline V gene. This CDR3 has 14 amino acids. Trimming took 5 bases from V and 4 from J, leaving 9 bases between them. The CDR3 coding sequence is TGTGCCAGCAGTCCCGACGGGTATAATTCACCCCTCCACTTT. As protein: CASSPDGYNSPLHF.

The V gene is TRBV7-2, the J gene TRBJ2-1; 7 positions agree with TRBD1. This CDR3 is 14 amino acids long. The germline gives CDR1 SGHTA, CDR2 FQGNSA. V shed 3 bases, J shed 8 bases, and the junction held 7 bases outside the gene matches. The CDR3 protein is CASSFIRQGDEQFF. The CDR3 DNA is TGTGCCAGCAGCTTTATAAGACAGGGCGATGAGCAGTTCTTC.

The chain has TRBV9 and TRBJ1-2, with 7 bases matching TRBD1. J lost 4 bases, V lost 3 bases, and 6 bases had no gene match. The germline V gene has CDR1 SGDLS and CDR2 YYNGEE. There are 14 residues in the CDR3. The CDR3 is CASSGRTGLYGYTF. In nucleotides, the CDR3 is TGTGCCAGCAGCGGCCGGACAGGCCTCTATGGCTACACCTTC.

The V call is TRBV4-1, the J call TRBJ2-2; 9 nucleotides agree with TRBD2. CDR3 length equals 17 residues. Germline V gene data show CDR1 as MGHRA and CDR2 as YSYEKL. With 0 bases clipped from V and 3 bases from J, the junction kept 5 bases outside the gene matches. CDR3 nucleotides: TGCGCCAGCAGCCAAGAGCCTAGCGGGACGTACACCGGGGAGCTGTTTTTT. Translated: CASSQEPSGTYTGELFF.

J is TRBJ2-7 and V is TRBV4-1; D is possibly TRBD1 (6 bases). The CDR3 length is 13 residues. The germline CDR1 and CDR2 sequences are MGHRA and YSYEKL. The germline V and J ends were trimmed by 3 bases and 2 bases, with 8 bases remaining between them. The chain's CDR3 is CASSHYRAYEQYF. CDR3 nucleotide sequence: TGCGCCAGCAGCCATTACAGGGCCTACGAGCAGTACTTC.

The gene calls are TRBV30 and TRBJ2-2; TRBD1 might be the D (6 bases). V lost 5 bases to trimming and J lost 0 bases, with 13 bases between them. The CDR3 totals 15 residues. Germline-derived CDR1 and CDR2 are GTSNPN and SVGIG (reference sequence). The CDR3 spells CAWEQGLANTGELFF. Here the CDR3 DNA reads TGTGCCTGGGAACAGGGTCTCGCGAACACCGGGGAGCTGTTTTTT. The variable domain in full, with the rest retrieved from reference TRBV30 and TRBJ2-2, is SQTIHQWPATLVQPVGSPLSLECTVEGTSNPNLYWYRQAAGRGLQLLFYSVGIGQISSEVPQNLSASRPQDRQFILSSKKLLLSDSGFYLCAWEQGLANTGELFFGEGSRLTVL.

This chain uses TRBV28 with TRBJ1-4; 7 bases are shared with TRBD1. The CDR3 runs 15 residues. With 6 bases clipped from V and 4 bases from J, the junction kept 8 bases outside the gene matches. Germline V gives CDR1 MDHEN, CDR2 SYDVKM. CDR3 loop: CASRKPGQLNEKLFF. Written as DNA, the CDR3 is TGTGCCAGCAGAAAACCGGGACAGCTTAATGAAAAACTGTTTTTT.